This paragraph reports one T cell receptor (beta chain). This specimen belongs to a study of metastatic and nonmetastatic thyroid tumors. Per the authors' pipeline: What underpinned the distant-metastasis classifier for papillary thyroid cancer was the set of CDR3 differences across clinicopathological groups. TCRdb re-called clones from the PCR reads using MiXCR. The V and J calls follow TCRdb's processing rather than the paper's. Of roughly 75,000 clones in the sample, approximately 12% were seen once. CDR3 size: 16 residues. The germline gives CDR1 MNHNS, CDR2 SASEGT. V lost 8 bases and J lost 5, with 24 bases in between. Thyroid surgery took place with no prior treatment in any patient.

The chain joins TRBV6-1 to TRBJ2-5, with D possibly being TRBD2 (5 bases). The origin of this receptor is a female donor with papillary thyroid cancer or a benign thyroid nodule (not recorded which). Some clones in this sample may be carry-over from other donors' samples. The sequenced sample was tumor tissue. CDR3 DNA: TGTGCCAGCCGGCGGGCCTTAACAGTGGGGTTGGAGACCCAGTACTTC. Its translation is CASRRALTVGLETQYF.